The present T cell receptor (beta chain) was sequenced within a study of identical twins. Concerning this clonotype: Its antigen remains unidentified.

Unique molecular identifiers were present on the cDNA, and a universal primer site came from template switching. TCRdb redid the calling of the 5' RACE reads with MiXCR, one entry per CDR3 protein. The sample has 1,800,000 or so distinct CDR3 sequences, around a third seen once. There are 14 residues in the CDR3. V was pared by 0 bases and J by 8 bases, with 14 bases between. Germline V lookup: CDR1 SGDLS, CDR2 YYNGEE. Findings of the study overall: Insertion counts were lower in abundant cord blood beta clonotypes, a trend that memory repertoires did not show. Where beta out-of-frame sequences were concerned, excess twin sharing was weaker. Out-of-frame TCR alpha sharing in monozygotic twins exceeded recombination model predictions.

This chain uses TRBV9 with TRBJ1-2, with a possible D match to TRBD1 (5 bases). The specimen was cord blood. This clonotype was sampled from a newborn girl in good health. DNA for the CDR3: TGTGCCAGCAGCGTAGGGGGGGGAGTGAGAGGCTACACCTTC. Amino acid sequence: CASSVGGGVRGYTF.